This is a list of T cell receptor beta chains from one sample in a study of Ad26.COV2.S vaccination and SARS-CoV-2 variants. Sequencing used immunoSEQ multiplex PCR; TCRdb keeps in-frame clones, though not all of them. In the table there are a few hundred thousand clones, roughly 88% of which are singletons. Sequencing was performed on peripheral blood, taken in a trial of Ad26.COV2.S vaccine versus placebo. The receptor set was obtained from a person between 18 and 59 years old who received the Ad26.COV2.S COVID-19 vaccine or a placebo. The CDR3 runs from the conserved cysteine through the conserved F or W. The order of the fields is D gene, J gene, clone size, V gene, CDR3 DNA, CDR3 protein. A D gene is named only where the DNA matches it firmly. Rows may omit the clone size; those that give it use once, few, many or a size class.

.,TRBJ1-5,.,TRBV6-2/TRBV6-3,TGTGCCAGCAGTTACGCGTATCAGCCCCAGCATTTT,CASSYAYQPQHF
.,TRBJ1-1,.,TRBV19,TGTGCCAGTAGTAAACATTCAAGGACTGAAGCTTTCTTT,CASSKHSRTEAFF
TRBD1,TRBJ2-3,.,TRBV19,TGTGCCAGTAGTTCAGACAGGGGAAACACGGATACGCAGTATTTT,CASSSDRGNTDTQYF
.,TRBJ2-5,.,TRBV9,TGTGCCAGCAGCGTAGGAACAGGATTGTACCAAGAGACCCAGTACTTC,CASSVGTGLYQETQYF
.,TRBJ2-7,.,TRBV4-2,TGTGCCAGCAGCCAAGGTCCCTTGGCCAGCTCCTACGAGCAGTACTTC,CASSQGPLASSYEQYF
.,TRBJ2-5,.,TRBV7-9,TGTGCCAGCAGCTTAGCGACTAGTCTATACCAAGAGACCCAGTACTTC,CASSLATSLYQETQYF
.,TRBJ2-7,.,TRBV4-1,TGCGCCAGCAGCCAAGTAGCCATGGGGGACGAGCAGTACTTC,CASSQVAMGDEQYF
.,TRBJ1-5,.,TRBV6-5,TGTGCCAGCAGTTCAACAGGGTTGGATCAGCCCCAGCATTTT,CASSSTGLDQPQHF
.,TRBJ2-3,.,TRBV6-5,TGTGCCAGCACGAGTAGTAGGGGTATAGATACGCAGTATTTT,CASTSSRGIDTQYF
TRBD1,TRBJ1-2,.,TRBV7-8,TGTGCCAGCACCGACAGGGCTAATGACTATGGCTACACCTTC,CASTDRANDYGYTF
TRBD1,TRBJ1-5,once,TRBV19,TGTGCCAGTAGCCCAGGGGGCCGTGGGCCCCAGCATTTT,CASSPGGRGPQHF
.,TRBJ2-2,.,TRBV4-3,TGCGCCAGCAGCCAAGATTACGATTCCTGGGCCGGGGAGCTGTTTTTT,CASSQDYDSWAGELFF
.,TRBJ2-7,once,TRBV5-4,TGTGCCAGCAGCTTGGGTTCGCACTCCTACGAGCAGTACTTC,CASSLGSHSYEQYF
.,TRBJ2-3,.,TRBV28,TGTGCCAGCAGGAGCGTACGCGGGTCCACAGATACGCAGTATTTT,CASRSVRGSTDTQYF
TRBD2,TRBJ2-5,.,TRBV10-1,TGCGCCAGCAGTGAGACCACAACTAGCGCGCAAGAGACCCAGTACTTC,CASSETTTSAQETQYF
TRBD1,TRBJ2-1,.,TRBV7-8,TGTGCCAGCAGCTTGGGACAGGACTCCTACAATGAGCAGTTCTTC,CASSLGQDSYNEQFF
.,TRBJ1-5,.,TRBV2,TGTGCCAGCAGTGAAATCGCGGGTGGACAGCCCCAGCATTTT,CASSEIAGGQPQHF
TRBD1,TRBJ2-1,.,TRBV11-1,TGTGCCAGCAGCTTCCTCGGGACAGCCTACAATGAGCAGTTCTTC,CASSFLGTAYNEQFF
TRBD1,TRBJ1-4,.,TRBV19,TGTGCCAGTAGTAGAGACAGGGACCCAACTAATGAAAAACTGTTTTTT,CASSRDRDPTNEKLFF
TRBD2,TRBJ2-5,.,TRBV6-5,TGTGCCAGCACCCGAAGCGGGGGAGAAGAGACCCAGTACTTC,CASTRSGGEETQYF